These 28 T cell receptor beta chains were sequenced from one sample in a study of T cell changes during pregnancy in multiple sclerosis. The method was immunoSEQ multiplex PCR; TCRdb's version includes in-frame clones alone and lacks a portion of them. The profile covers about 50,000 clones, with 85% to 95% appearing a single time and under 0.95% taken by the ten largest. The sample in question was CD4+ T cells from peripheral blood mononuclear cells, obtained in the third trimester of pregnancy. The receptor set was obtained from a female donor with multiple sclerosis, enrolled in a pregnancy study.

The chain uses TRBV4-2 and TRBJ2-5; D might be TRBD2 (6 bases). Germline V gives CDR1 LGHNA, CDR2 YNFKEQ. The V end lost 4 bases, the J end lost 5 bases, and 17 bases lay between the germline ends. The CDR3 has 15 residues. This chain's CDR3 is CASSLRVGEVETQYF. In DNA form, the CDR3 reads TGTGCCAGCAGCCTCCGGGTGGGGGAGGTGGAGACCCAGTACTTC.

This clone is categorized as medium-sized (0.01 to 0.1%). This rearrangement joins TRBV4-2 to TRBJ1-1; D is possibly TRBD1 (6 bases). This CDR3 has 13 amino acids. Germline lookup yields CDR1 LGHNA and CDR2 YNFKEQ. Trimming left V 4 bases short and J 5 bases short, with 11 bases between. The DNA of the CDR3 is TGTGCCAGCAGCCCCTCAGGGGAGACTGAAGCTTTCTTT. This gives the protein CASSPSGETEAFF.

V and J are TRBV4-3 and TRBJ1-2; D is possibly TRBD1 (5 bases). CDR1 and CDR2 (germline): LGHNA, YSLEER. V lost 0 bases to trimming and J lost 5 bases, with 13 bases between them. The CDR3 totals 15 residues. The CDR3: CASSQEVAGSYGYTF. CDR3 sequence (DNA): TGCGCCAGCAGCCAAGAAGTAGCAGGGTCGTATGGCTACACCTTC.

This clone was counted once. This rearrangement joins TRBV15 to TRBJ2-4; possible D gene TRBD1, 7 bases. The CDR3 is 16 residues long. Trimming removed 0 bases at V and 1 base at J, with 10 bases between. Germline CDR1 is LNHNV and CDR2 is YYDKDF (reference sequence). Here the CDR3 DNA reads TGTGCCACCAGCAGAGATTCAGGGGGGGCCAAAAACATTCAGTACTTC. Its protein is CATSRDSGGAKNIQYF.

V and J are TRBV7-6 and TRBJ2-2; 8 nucleotides line up with TRBD2. CDR1 is SGHVS and CDR2 is FNYEAQ in the germline V gene. J gave up 2 bases and V 1 base, and 6 bases lay outside the gene matches. There are 17 residues in the CDR3. The CDR3 nucleotides are TGTGCCAGCAGCTTAGGGGTAGCGGGATCAAACACCGGGGAGCTGTTTTTT. It is translated as CASSLGVAGSNTGELFF.

The rearrangement joins TRBV11-2 to TRBJ1-1, with D perhaps matching TRBD1 (5 bases). This CDR3 has 13 amino acids. The germline CDR1 and CDR2 sequences are SGHAT and FQNNGV. The V end was cut by 3 bases, the J end by 4 bases, with 9 bases between. The CDR3 bases are TGTGCCAGCAGCTTCCAGGGCGGCACTGAAGCTTTCTTT. This sequence encodes CASSFQGGTEAFF.

The gene calls are TRBV7-9 and TRBJ1-6; D is ambiguous. CDR3 length: 17 amino acids. V dropped 2 bases and J dropped 6 bases, with 17 bases sitting between them. Germline CDR1 is SEHNR and CDR2 is FQNEAQ (reference sequence). CDR3 DNA: TGTGCCAGCAGCTTAATGGTGGCGGGCGCCTCTAATTCACCCCTCCACTTT. It translates to CASSLMVAGASNSPLHF.

The chain employs TRBV19 and TRBJ2-1, with 10 bases that match TRBD2. This CDR3 is built from 16 residues. Germline-derived CDR1 and CDR2 are LNHDA and SQIVND (reference sequence). With 8 bases clipped from V and 4 bases from J, the junction kept 11 bases outside the gene matches. CDR3: CASSLVVAGGYNEQFF. The CDR3 nucleotides are TGTGCCAGTTCCCTGGTGGTAGCGGGGGGATACAATGAGCAGTTCTTC.

The chain uses TRBV7-6 and TRBJ2-6; D remains ambiguous. V shed 2 bases and J shed 1 base, with 9 bases lying between them. Germline CDR1 SGHVS, CDR2 FNYEAQ. CDR3 size: 16 residues. CDR3 DNA: TGTGCCAGCAGCTTATTTAGCTCGTCTGGGGCCAACGTCCTGACTTTC. Translating gives CASSLFSSSGANVLTF.

This clone was recorded once. The rearrangement joins TRBV6-5 to TRBJ1-1; TRBD1 matches 8 bases. The CDR3 loop spans 15 amino acids. Germline-derived CDR1 and CDR2 are MNHEY and SVGAGI. With V trimmed by 6 bases and J by 5 bases, 11 bases remained unmatched. The CDR3: CASSPPRQGRTEAFF. The DNA for the CDR3 is TGTGCCAGCAGCCCGCCTCGACAGGGGAGGACTGAAGCTTTCTTT.

This rearrangement joins TRBV14 to TRBJ1-3; maybe TRBD1 (6 bases). V lost 5 bases, J lost 2 bases, and 10 bases lay in between. Germline V CDR1 and CDR2: SGHDN, FVKESK. CDR3 length equals 14 residues. The CDR3: CASSKWGPGNTIYF. The CDR3 DNA reads TGTGCCAGCAGCAAGTGGGGGCCTGGAAACACCATATATTTT.

The chain links TRBV10-1 to TRBJ1-4; D not certain. From germline, CDR1 is WNHNN and CDR2 SYGVQD (reference sequence). The CDR3 is 16 amino acids. The V end was cut by 7 bases, the J end by 7 bases, with 22 bases between. The CDR3 nucleotides are TGCGCCAGCACCATGAGGGCAGCACCGGAGGGTGAAAAACTGTTTTTT. Protein sequence: CASTMRAAPEGEKLFF.

The gene calls are TRBV7-2 and TRBJ2-7; TRBD2 is a possible D gene (5 bases). The CDR3 is made up of 13 amino acids. With 1 base removed from V and 6 bases from J, the gap between germline ends came to 10 bases. CDR1 and CDR2 from the germline V gene are SGHTA and FQGNSA. CDR3 sequence: CASSLGGIGEQYF. The CDR3 nucleotides are TGTGCCAGCAGCTTAGGAGGGATAGGCGAGCAGTACTTC.

This clone was found once. V usage is TRBV4-2 and J usage is TRBJ2-1; 10 nucleotides line up with TRBD2. V lost 1 base to trimming and J lost 6 bases; unmatched junction nucleotides: 6. The germline CDR1 and CDR2 sequences are LGHNA and YNFKEQ. The CDR3 covers 16 residues. The CDR3 nucleotides are TGTGCCAGCAGCCAAGGGAAAGCGGGGGGGCCCAATGAGCAGTTCTTC. It translates to CASSQGKAGGPNEQFF.

J is TRBJ2-7 and V is TRBV7-9, with D perhaps matching TRBD1 (5 bases). Per germline, CDR1 SEHNR and CDR2 FQNEAQ (reference sequence). Trimming took off 2 bases at V and 0 bases at J, with 11 bases between the two ends. There are 15 residues in the CDR3. The CDR3 loop is CASSLLGEGSYEQYF. CDR3 DNA sequence: TGTGCCAGCAGCTTACTAGGGGAAGGCTCCTACGAGCAGTACTTC.

The CDR3 here is CASSLARGQGRFNTGELFF. CDR3 coding DNA: TGCGCCAGCAGCTTGGCCCGGGGACAGGGGCGGTTTAACACCGGGGAGCTGTTTTTT. The J gene is TRBJ2-2, the V gene TRBV5-1; 10 bases are shared with TRBD1. The V gene end was trimmed by 0 bases and the J gene end by 2 bases; junction bases not matched to a gene: 10. This CDR3 region has 19 residues. CDR1 is SGHRS, CDR2 YFSETQ, per germline. Full variable domain (remainder filled in from reference TRBV5-1 and TRBJ2-2): KAGVTQTPRYLIKTRGQQVTLSCSPISGHRSVSWYQQTPGQGLQFLFEYFSETQRNKGNFPGRFSGRQFSNSRSEMNVSTLELGDSALYLCASSLARGQGRFNTGELFFGEGSRLTVL.

A few counts support this clone. The CDR3 spells CASSTGSYNEQFF. In DNA, the CDR3 is TGCGCCAGCAGCACAGGCTCCTACAATGAGCAGTTCTTC. The genes are TRBV5-1 and TRBJ2-1, with D possibly matching TRBD1 (5 bases). Per germline, CDR1 SGHRS and CDR2 YFSETQ. The ends were cut back, 4 bases at V and 0 bases at J, with 5 bases in the middle. This CDR3 is 13 amino acids long.

The V call is TRBV9, the J call TRBJ1-2; D is perhaps TRBD1 (5 bases). CDR1 SGDLS and CDR2 YYNGEE come from the germline V gene. The CDR3 consists of 14 residues. Between the trimmed V and J ends, which lost 0 bases and 6 bases, there was a span of 12 bases. The CDR3 protein is CASSVEGQGNGYTF. In nucleotides, the CDR3 is TGTGCCAGCAGCGTAGAAGGGCAGGGAAATGGCTACACCTTC.

The rearrangement links TRBV4-3 to TRBJ1-2; TRBD1 might be the D (5 bases). The germline CDR1 and CDR2 sequences are LGHNA and YSLEER. The CDR3 consists of 16 residues. The V and J ends lost 5 bases and 4 bases respectively, with 20 bases between them. The DNA of the CDR3 is TGCGCCAGCAGCAAAGGATTCGGACAAGGATTCTATGGCTACACCTTC. Protein sequence: CASSKGFGQGFYGYTF.

The rearrangement joins TRBV18 to TRBJ2-2; D is perhaps TRBD1 (6 bases). The CDR3 spans 13 residues. The V end was cut by 3 bases, the J end by 5 bases, with 7 bases between. In germline, CDR1 is KGHSH, CDR2 LQKENI. The CDR3 DNA is TGTGCCAGCTCACCCACAGGGACCGGGGAGCTGTTTTTT. Translating gives CASSPTGTGELFF.

This CDR3 is CAIRQGIRTDTQYF. The CDR3 DNA reads as TGCGCCATCCGACAGGGGATCCGCACAGATACGCAGTATTTT. The rearrangement uses TRBV5-1 and TRBJ2-3; TRBD1 aligns across 8 bases. Losses at the gene ends were 9 bases for V and 1 base for J; bases not matched to a gene: 7. The CDR3 has 14 residues. Germline CDR1 SGHRS, CDR2 YFSETQ.

The gene calls are TRBV4-3 and TRBJ1-5; 7 nucleotides agree with TRBD1. The CDR3 length is 15 residues. The ends lost 2 bases at V and 1 base at J; junction bases unmatched: 2. The V gene's germline CDR1 is LGHNA and CDR2 YSLEER. The CDR3 region is CASSQRGLSNQPQHF. The CDR3 DNA follows: TGCGCCAGCAGCCAAAGGGGGCTGAGCAATCAGCCCCAGCATTTT.

The chain joins TRBV27 to TRBJ1-1, with a weak D call TRBD1 (5 bases). Trimming took 1 base from V and 1 from J, leaving 19 bases between them. Germline values: CDR1 MNHEY, CDR2 SMNVEV (reference sequence). The CDR3 runs 18 residues. CDR3 amino acids: CASSLYGQGVAWNTEAFF. The DNA for the CDR3 is TGTGCCAGCAGTTTATACGGGCAAGGGGTCGCTTGGAACACTGAAGCTTTCTTT.

The V call is TRBV7-2, the J call TRBJ1-3; weak D call: TRBD1 (5 bases). The germline V gene has CDR1 SGHTA and CDR2 FQGNSA. This CDR3 is 14 amino acids long. V was clipped by 5 bases and J by 1 base, with 9 bases between them. The CDR3 coding sequence is TGTGCCAGCAGCGGCAGGGTTTCTGGAAACACCATATATTTT. Protein product: CASSGRVSGNTIYF.

The V and J genes are TRBV30 and TRBJ2-5, with TRBD2 identical over 11 bases. Germline lookup yields CDR1 GTSNPN and CDR2 SVGIG (reference sequence). The V and J ends lost 5 bases and 3 bases, in that order; junction bases with no gene match: 2. This CDR3 comprises 13 residues. The CDR3 nucleotides are TGTGCCTGGGGTAGCGGGGGGGAAGAGACCCAGTACTTC. Amino acid sequence: CAWGSGGEETQYF.

The J gene is TRBJ1-5, the V gene TRBV5-1; D is possibly TRBD1 (5 bases). CDR1 and CDR2 from the germline V gene are SGHRS and YFSETQ. CDR3 length: 15 amino acids. Deletions cut 0 bases from V and 3 bases from J, with 10 bases between. The CDR3 bases are TGCGCCAGCAGCTTGGATAGGGGTAACAATCAGCCCCAGCATTTT. Its translation: CASSLDRGNNQPQHF.

The V call is TRBV9, the J call TRBJ2-1; TRBD2 aligns across 13 bases. This CDR3 spans 15 amino acids. V lost 3 bases to trimming and J lost 9 bases; unmatched junction nucleotides: 6. Germline assignment: CDR1 SGDLS and CDR2 YYNGEE. Here the CDR3 DNA reads TGTGCCAGCAGCGGCGCCGGGACTAGCGGGGTTGAGCAGTTCTTC. This sequence encodes CASSGAGTSGVEQFF.

This sequence joins TRBV19 and TRBJ2-2, with a weak D call TRBD2 (6 bases). V lost 4 bases to trimming and J lost 1 base, with 16 bases between them. In germline, CDR1 is LNHDA, CDR2 SQIVND (reference sequence). The CDR3 runs 17 residues. The CDR3 DNA is TGTGCCAGTAGTAACGCCCGCGGGGCAGGGAACACCGGGGAGCTGTTTTTT. Its protein is CASSNARGAGNTGELFF.